The rows below give T cell receptor beta chains drawn from one sample of a study of T cells and Merkel cell carcinoma outcomes. Sequenced by immunoSEQ multiplex PCR; TCRdb stores in-frame clones only, minus some. Of under 2,500 clones listed, approximately 89% are singletons. Material: tumor tissue from Merkel cell carcinoma. These TCRs come from a human donor with Merkel cell carcinoma. Both conserved end residues are part of each CDR3. Expanded clones are given a class, and other clones once, few, many or no size at all.

CASSEGKGYEQYF TRBJ2-7 NA 13 TRBV25-1
CASSFRDNTEAFF TRBJ1-1 NA 13 TRBV11-2
CASSLAGGETQYF TRBJ2-5 NA 13 TRBV7-9
CASSQDRAGGTYEQYF TRBJ2-7 NA 16 TRBV4-1
CASSLTFTQGIGYTF TRBJ1-2 NA 15 TRBV5-5
CASSAPGTDTQYF TRBJ2-3 NA 13 TRBV10-1
CASSFGTVFQETQYF TRBJ2-5 NA 15 TRBV7-9
CASSPAFVRDSPSYEQYF TRBJ2-7 NA 18 TRBV27
CASSREGEQYF TRBJ2-7 once 11 TRBV7-8
CASSPPGGQGLEAFF TRBJ1-1 NA 15 TRBV18
CASSEYGPGRGYTF TRBJ1-2 few 14 TRBV2
CSGDRGTSSYNKQFF TRBJ2-1 NA 15 TRBV29-1
CSARGYNEQFF TRBJ2-1 NA 11 TRBV20-1
CASSQEKTSGSQEQYF TRBJ2-7 few 16 TRBV4-2
CSVEDGGETQYF TRBJ2-5 NA 12 TRBV29-1
CASSERSASNTGELFF TRBJ2-2 NA 16 TRBV2
CASISDSYTGELFF TRBJ2-2 once 14 TRBV25-1